A single sample is the source of the 5 T cell receptor beta chains below, sequenced in a study of blood T cell repertoires in COVID-19. Clones were read by immunoSEQ multiplex PCR, and TCRdb kept only the in-frame ones, dropping some. The sample shows some 130,000 clones, approximately 78% of them seen only once. The material sequenced was peripheral blood. Receptors originate from a man aged 60 to 69 who had recovered from COVID-19.

The chain employs TRBV29-1 and TRBJ1-2; unclear D gene. CDR3 length equals 9 residues. V shed 6 bases and J shed 12 bases, with 11 bases lying between them. The germline V gene has CDR1 SQVTM and CDR2 ANQGSEA. CDR3 coding DNA: TGCAGCGTGGAACGGGAGAACACCTTC. Its protein product is CSVERENTF.

To note about this clone: The sample holds other DNA sequences that translate to the same CDR3. The chain combines TRBV5-4 with TRBJ2-7; possible D gene TRBD1, 6 bases. V lost 4 bases to trimming and J lost 2 bases, with 10 bases between them. Germline V gives CDR1 SGHNT, CDR2 YYREEE (reference sequence). The CDR3 length is 13 residues. The CDR3 sequence is CASSPGQTYEQYF. For the CDR3, the DNA is TGTGCCAGCAGCCCCGGACAGACCTACGAGCAGTACTTC.

This clone was seen only a few times. The CDR3 nucleotides are TGTGCCAGCAGCAATGGGACAGTCGAAAATTCACCCCTCCACTTT. Protein sequence: CASSNGTVENSPLHF. V is TRBV21-1 and J is TRBJ1-6; the DNA was not used to check the table's D call, TRBD1. TRBV21-1 is marked as a pseudogene. The CDR3 totals 15 residues.

The V gene is TRBV7-2, the J gene TRBJ2-2, with 7 bases matching TRBD2. There are 15 residues in the CDR3. Germline V CDR1 and CDR2: SGHTA, FQGNSA. V was clipped by 4 bases and J by 2 bases; unmatched bases: 4. CDR3 coding DNA: TGTGCCAGCAGCTGGGCTAGCGGAAACACCGGGGAGCTGTTTTTT. It codes for CASSWASGNTGELFF.

This clone has just one count. The rearrangement joins TRBV4-3 to TRBJ2-3; D is unresolved. Germline CDR1 LGHNA, CDR2 YSLEER. The CDR3 is 15 residues long. V lost 0 bases to trimming and J lost 0 bases, with 7 bases between them. In DNA form, the CDR3 reads TGCGCCAGCAGCCAAGAGGCAGTTAGCACAGATACGCAGTATTTT. It specifies CASSQEAVSTDTQYF.